These 21 T cell receptor beta chains share one sample of origin, sequenced in a study of cytomegalovirus exposure and HLA in healthy donors. The PCR had 60 Vbeta and 13 Jbeta primers. The protocol was immunoSEQ multiplex PCR, while the TCRdb copy is restricted to in-frame clones and leaves out a portion. The sample lists about 190,000 clones; around 80% were seen once. The sample comprised PBMCs. Source of these receptors: a man aged 18-30 years in good health and CMV-seronegative.

J is TRBJ1-2 and V is TRBV19; D gene unclear. CDR3 length: 14 amino acids. In germline, CDR1 is LNHDA, CDR2 SQIVND (reference sequence). V was shortened by 3 bases and J by 1 base, with 9 bases between the two germline ends. The CDR3 DNA reads TGTGCCAGTAGTATTCTGGGAGATAACTATGGCTACACCTTC. Encoded protein: CASSILGDNYGYTF.

The chain joins TRBV5-1 to TRBJ1-3; D is possibly TRBD1 (6 bases). The germline CDR1 and CDR2 sequences are SGHRS and YFSETQ. Trimming removed 4 bases from V and 4 bases from J, with 15 bases in between. The CDR3 contains 15 residues. The CDR3 reads CASSNTAGAGNTIYF. The CDR3 DNA follows: TGCGCCAGCAGCAACACCGCAGGGGCCGGAAACACCATATATTTT.

The CDR3 DNA follows: TGCGCCAGCAGCACTACCGGGACTAGCGGGAGTAGCACAGATACGCAGTATTTT. This gives the protein CASSTTGTSGSSTDTQYF. The chain recombines TRBV10-1 with TRBJ2-3; 14 bases line up with TRBD2. In germline, CDR1 is WNHNN, CDR2 SYGVQD (reference sequence). This CDR3 has 18 amino acids. V was clipped by 6 bases and J by 0 bases; unmatched bases: 8.

The rearrangement joins TRBV11-1 to TRBJ2-1; 9 nucleotides match TRBD2. The CDR3 sequence is 15 residues long. The V gene end was trimmed by 5 bases and the J gene end by 2 bases; junction bases not matched to a gene: 4. Germline V lookup: CDR1 SGHAT, CDR2 FQDESV (reference sequence). This CDR3 reads CASSPLAGTYNEQFF. The CDR3 DNA is TGTGCCAGCAGCCCCCTAGCGGGAACCTACAATGAGCAGTTCTTC.

The chain carries TRBV5-1 and TRBJ2-2; TRBD1 agrees at 7 bases. The trim removed 5 bases at V and 0 bases at J, leaving 7 bases unmatched. CDR1 is SGHRS, CDR2 YFSETQ, per germline. The CDR3 runs to 16 residues. CDR3: CASRAGQDPNTGELFF. The CDR3 DNA is TGCGCCAGCAGAGCTGGACAGGACCCGAACACCGGGGAGCTGTTTTTT.

The chain has TRBV13 and TRBJ2-5; the D gene is possibly TRBD2 (6 bases). CDR1 and CDR2 from the germline V gene are PRHDT and FYEKMQ (reference sequence). Trimming removed 5 bases from V and 1 base from J, with 14 bases in between. This CDR3 is 15 amino acids long. As DNA, the CDR3 is TGTGCCAGCAGCGCGGGCGGACTAACCCAAGAGACCCAGTACTTC. Translation gives CASSAGGLTQETQYF.

This clone is a singleton in its sample. The chain employs TRBV5-8 and TRBJ2-3; 7 nucleotides line up with TRBD1. CDR3 length: 14 amino acids. The germline V gene encodes CDR1 SGHTS and CDR2 YDEGEE. The junction had 6 bases not matched to a gene; V was cut back by 4 bases and J by 4 bases. CDR3 nucleotide sequence: TGTGCCAGCAGCCTAAGACAGGGTGCAGATACGCAGTATTTT. It translates to CASSLRQGADTQYF. Combining the CDR3 with reference TRBV5-8 and TRBJ2-3 gives the whole variable domain EAGVTQSPTHLIKTRGQQATLRCSPISGHTSVYWYQQALGLGLQFLLWYDEGEERNRGNFPPRFSGRQFPNYSSELNVNALELEDSALYLCASSLRQGADTQYFGPGTRLTVL.

The rearrangement links TRBV4-3 to TRBJ2-1, with TRBD2 identical over 10 bases. V was clipped by 0 bases and J by 6 bases; unmatched bases: 8. The CDR3 consists of 17 residues. Germline V gene sequence: CDR1 LGHNA, CDR2 YSLEER. The chain's CDR3 is CASSQDISSGGPNEQFF. The CDR3 DNA is TGCGCCAGCAGCCAAGATATCTCTAGCGGGGGTCCCAATGAGCAGTTCTTC.

CDR3 nucleotide sequence: TGTGCCAGCAGCCAAGATCTTTGGGCACTCACCATATATTTT. This encodes CASSQDLWALTIYF. The chain recombines TRBV14 with TRBJ1-3, with D hard to call. The CDR3 has 14 residues. The ends were cut back, 0 bases at V and 9 bases at J, with 12 bases in the middle. The germline V gene encodes CDR1 SGHDN and CDR2 FVKESK.

The CDR3 loop reads CASSLRSGRRSYNEQFF. CDR3 DNA sequence: TGTGCCAGCAGCTTACGTAGCGGGAGACGGTCCTACAATGAGCAGTTCTTC. This chain connects TRBV5-4 to TRBJ2-1; 9 bases fit TRBD2. This CDR3 region has 17 residues. CDR1 is SGHNT and CDR2 is YYREEE in the germline V gene (reference sequence). The V segment lost 2 bases and the J segment 1 base; nucleotides outside the gene matches: 7.

This rearrangement joins TRBV4-3 to TRBJ1-5; D is possibly TRBD1 (6 bases). The germline V gene encodes CDR1 LGHNA and CDR2 YSLEER. CDR3 length: 16 amino acids. V was pared by 1 base and J by 1 base, with 11 bases between. CDR3: CASSQVWTESNQPQHF. The CDR3 nucleotides are TGCGCCAGCAGCCAAGTTTGGACAGAAAGCAATCAGCCCCAGCATTTT.

The CDR3 coding sequence is TGTGCCAGCAGCCTCGGACTAGCTGCGTACGAGCAGTACTTC. It translates to CASSLGLAAYEQYF. The chain recombines TRBV7-9 with TRBJ2-7, with 8 bases aligning to TRBD2. V shed 5 bases and J 4 bases; nucleotides not matched to a gene: 7. The germline V gene has CDR1 SEHNR and CDR2 FQNEAQ (reference sequence). The CDR3 has 14 residues. Drawing the rest from reference TRBV7-9 and TRBJ2-7, the complete variable domain is DTGVSQNPRHKITKRGQNVTFRCDPISEHNRLYWYRQTLGQGPEFLTYFQNEAQLEKSRLLSDRFSAERPKGSFSTLEIQRTEQGDSAMYLCASSLGLAAYEQYFGPGTRLTVT.

The chain joins TRBV2 to TRBJ1-4, with 9 bases aligning to TRBD1. V gave up 0 bases and J gave up 8 bases; unmatched junction bases: 7. This CDR3 region has 16 residues. Germline V gene sequence: CDR1 SNHLY, CDR2 FYNNEI. CDR3: CASSEAELGQGEKLFF. CDR3 bases: TGTGCCAGCAGTGAAGCGGAGTTAGGACAGGGGGAAAAACTGTTTTTT.

V usage is TRBV10-3 and J usage is TRBJ2-7; D might be TRBD1 (6 bases). The germline V gene encodes CDR1 ENHRY and CDR2 SYGVKD. This CDR3 has 14 amino acids. V lost 2 bases, J lost 3 bases, and 11 bases lay in between. The CDR3 bases are TGTGCCATCAGTGAGCCCTGGGGGCTCTACGAGCAGTACTTC. Protein sequence: CAISEPWGLYEQYF.

This chain joins TRBV7-9 and TRBJ1-3; D is perhaps TRBD1 (6 bases). Germline loops: CDR1 SEHNR, CDR2 FQNEAQ (reference sequence). V shed 5 bases and J shed 0 bases, with 11 bases lying between them. CDR3 length: 15 residues. CDR3 in DNA: TGTGCCAGCAGCCACAGGGACCCCTCTGGAAACACCATATATTTT. This translates into CASSHRDPSGNTIYF. Complete variable domain (other parts from reference TRBV7-9 and TRBJ1-3): DTGVSQNPRHKITKRGQNVTFRCDPISEHNRLYWYRQTLGQGPEFLTYFQNEAQLEKSRLLSDRFSAERPKGSFSTLEIQRTEQGDSAMYLCASSHRDPSGNTIYFGEGSWLTVV.

J is TRBJ2-5 and V is TRBV29-1; 11 bases are shared with TRBD2. Trimming took 7 bases from V and 5 from J; bases not matched to a gene: 18. This CDR3 has 17 residues. Germline values: CDR1 SQVTM, CDR2 ANQGSEA. The CDR3 DNA follows: TGCAGCGGAAAGGGCTTGTTGGAACTAGCGGGAGTGGAGACCCAGTACTTC. Amino acids: CSGKGLLELAGVETQYF.

This clone has a single count. This chain uses TRBV5-4 with TRBJ2-3; D is perhaps TRBD1 (5 bases). CDR1 and CDR2 from the germline V gene are SGHNT and YYREEE (reference sequence). This CDR3 has 16 residues. V was cut by 4 bases and J by 0 bases, with 15 bases left in between. CDR3 residues: CASSPRDLASTDTQYF. CDR3 nucleotide sequence: TGTGCCAGCAGCCCCAGGGATCTGGCAAGCACAGATACGCAGTATTTT.

This clone was counted between two and nine times. The chain links TRBV9 to TRBJ2-7; 10 bases are a match to TRBD2. Losses at the gene ends were 3 bases for V and 7 bases for J; bases not matched to a gene: 16. The V gene's germline CDR1 is SGDLS and CDR2 YYNGEE. CDR3 size: 17 residues. This chain's CDR3 is CASSESPTSGESLEQYF. The CDR3 coding sequence is TGTGCCAGCAGCGAGAGCCCCACTAGCGGGGAGTCCTTGGAGCAGTACTTC.

V and J are TRBV18 and TRBJ1-5; no clear D gene. This CDR3 is 13 amino acids long. With 3 bases removed from V and 7 bases from J, the gap between germline ends came to 10 bases. CDR1 is KGHSH and CDR2 is LQKENI in the germline V gene. The CDR3 loop reads CASSPDAGQPQHF. CDR3 in DNA: TGTGCCAGCTCACCCGACGCGGGGCAGCCCCAGCATTTT.

The chain links TRBV7-2 to TRBJ2-1; D ambiguous. CDR1 SGHTA and CDR2 FQGNSA come from the germline V gene. V was shortened by 0 bases and J by 4 bases, with 7 bases between the two germline ends. The CDR3 totals 14 residues. The CDR3 region has the DNA TGTGCCAGCAGCTTAGCGGGCAGATACAATGAGCAGTTCTTC. This sequence encodes CASSLAGRYNEQFF.

The chain combines TRBV4-1 with TRBJ2-2; 8 bases line up with TRBD1. V dropped 2 bases and J dropped 7; count of bases not matched to a gene: 9. The CDR3 is made up of 16 amino acids. Germline assignment: CDR1 MGHRA and CDR2 YSYEKL. For the CDR3, the DNA is TGCGCCAGCAGCCAAACCCGTAGCAGGGGGCACGGGGAGCTGTTTTTT. Its protein product is CASSQTRSRGHGELFF.